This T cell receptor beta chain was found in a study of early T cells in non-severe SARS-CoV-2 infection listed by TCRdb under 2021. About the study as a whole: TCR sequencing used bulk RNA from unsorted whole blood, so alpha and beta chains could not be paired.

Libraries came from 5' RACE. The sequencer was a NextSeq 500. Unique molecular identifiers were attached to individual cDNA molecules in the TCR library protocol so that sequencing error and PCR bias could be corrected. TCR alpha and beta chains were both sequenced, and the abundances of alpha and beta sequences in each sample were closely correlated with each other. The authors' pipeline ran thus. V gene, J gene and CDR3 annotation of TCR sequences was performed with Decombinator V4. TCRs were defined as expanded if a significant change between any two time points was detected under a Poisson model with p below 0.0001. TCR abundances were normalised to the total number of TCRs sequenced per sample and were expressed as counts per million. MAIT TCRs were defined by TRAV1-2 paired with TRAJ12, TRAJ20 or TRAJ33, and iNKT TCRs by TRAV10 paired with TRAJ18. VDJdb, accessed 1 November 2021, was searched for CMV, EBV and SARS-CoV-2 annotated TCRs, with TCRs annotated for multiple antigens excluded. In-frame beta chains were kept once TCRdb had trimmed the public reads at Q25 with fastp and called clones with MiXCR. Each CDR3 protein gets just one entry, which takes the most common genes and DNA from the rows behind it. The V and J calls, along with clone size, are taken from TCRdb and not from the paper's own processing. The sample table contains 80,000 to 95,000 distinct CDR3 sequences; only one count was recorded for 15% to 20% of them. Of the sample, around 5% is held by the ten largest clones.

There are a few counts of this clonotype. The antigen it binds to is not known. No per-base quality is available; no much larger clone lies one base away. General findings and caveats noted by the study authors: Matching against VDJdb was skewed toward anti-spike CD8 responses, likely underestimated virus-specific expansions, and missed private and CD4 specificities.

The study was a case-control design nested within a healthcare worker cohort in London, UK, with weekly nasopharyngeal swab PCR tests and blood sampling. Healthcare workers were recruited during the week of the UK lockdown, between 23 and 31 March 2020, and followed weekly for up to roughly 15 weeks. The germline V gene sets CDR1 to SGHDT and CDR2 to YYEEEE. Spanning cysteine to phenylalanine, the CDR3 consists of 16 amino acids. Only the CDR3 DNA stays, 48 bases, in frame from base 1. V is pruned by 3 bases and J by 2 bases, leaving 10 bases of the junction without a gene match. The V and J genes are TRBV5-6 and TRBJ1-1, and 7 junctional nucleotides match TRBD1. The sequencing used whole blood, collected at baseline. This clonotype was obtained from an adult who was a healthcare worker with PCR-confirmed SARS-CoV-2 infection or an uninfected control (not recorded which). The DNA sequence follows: TGTGCCAGCAGCTCGACCAACTACAGGGGAAACACTGAAGCTTTCTTT. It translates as CASSSTNYRGNTEAFF.